Each of the 29 T cell receptor beta chains below was sequenced from the same sample in a study of T-cell memory formation after mild COVID-19 (dated by TCRdb to 2020 to 2022). The library was generated by 5' RACE. TCRdb records Illumina NovaSeq 6000 as the sequencer. The public reads were reprocessed in TCRdb via fastp at Q25 and MiXCR, keeping in-frame beta chains. For every CDR3 protein sequence, its rows merge into one entry that carries the most common genes and DNA. This sample has around 310,000 distinct CDR3 sequences in its table, and roughly 15% of those were observed once. The ten biggest clones cover under 25% of the sample. The specimen was PBMCs or a T cell subset sorted from them (not recorded which). The receptors come from a man younger than 35 who had mild COVID-19 (a few samples of this study predate the infection). The sample titles of this study are shuffled in the database, so cell type and time point are left out; the donor was told from shared clones.

This chain joins TRBV4-3 and TRBJ2-3, with D tentatively TRBD2 (6 bases). V shed 0 bases and J shed 7 bases, with 11 bases lying between them. The CDR3 has 14 residues. From germline, CDR1 is LGHNA and CDR2 YSLEER. The CDR3 sequence: CASSQDVLANTQYF. Here the CDR3 DNA reads TGCGCCAGCAGCCAAGATGTACTAGCCAATACGCAGTATTTT.

The chain is built from TRBV24-1 and TRBJ2-3; D remains ambiguous. Germline lookup yields CDR1 KGHDR and CDR2 SFDVKD. CDR3 size: 16 residues. V was clipped by 6 bases and J by 0 bases, with 15 bases between them. CDR3 loop: CATSLGLETSTDTQYF. DNA for the CDR3: TGTGCCACCAGTCTTGGGCTAGAAACTAGCACAGATACGCAGTATTTT.

This clonotype was observed a handful of times. The chain couples TRBV29-1 to TRBJ2-2; perhaps D is TRBD1 or TRBD2 (5 bases each). V was pared by 0 bases and J by 1 base, with 9 bases between. The CDR3 has 15 amino acids. CDR1 SQVTM and CDR2 ANQGSEA come from the germline V gene. This chain's CDR3 is CSVEDPRGNTGELFF. The CDR3 nucleotides read TGCAGCGTTGAAGACCCGAGGGGGAACACCGGGGAGCTGTTTTTT.

The chain has TRBV12-3 or TRBV12-4 and TRBJ2-2, with a tentative D call TRBD1 (6 bases). V was shortened by 7 bases and J by 6 bases, with 9 bases between the two germline ends. The CDR3 consists of 12 residues. CDR3 coding DNA: TGTGCCAGCACTTGGGGGCCCGGGGAGCTGTTTTTT. Translating gives CASTWGPGELFF.

This clonotype was counted many times. The chain has TRBV12-3 or TRBV12-4 and TRBJ2-3, with TRBD2 as a possible D gene (6 bases). The CDR3 spans 14 residues. V was pared by 6 bases and J by 6 bases, with 16 bases between. The chain's CDR3 is CASSPGLPPDTQYF. The CDR3 nucleotides are TGTGCCAGCAGCCCGGGACTTCCCCCCGATACGCAGTATTTT.

The rearrangement uses TRBV20-1 and TRBJ1-6; D might be TRBD1 (5 bases). V was cut by 1 base and J by 0 bases, with 13 bases left in between. This CDR3 region has 17 residues. CDR1 is DFQATT, CDR2 SNEGSKA, per germline (reference sequence). The CDR3 here is CSARGGVGSSYNSPLHF. CDR3 nucleotide sequence: TGCAGTGCTAGAGGGGGCGTGGGGAGCTCCTATAATTCACCCCTCCACTTT.

This clonotype was seen only a few times. The chain employs TRBV6-5 and TRBJ2-5, with D hard to call. The CDR3 extends over 13 amino acids. Trimming took 2 bases from V and 3 from J, leaving 7 bases between them. The V gene's germline CDR1 is MNHEY and CDR2 SVGAGI. CDR3 DNA sequence: TGTGCCAGCAGTTACAGGGAAAAAGAGACCCAGTACTTC. The encoded protein is CASSYREKETQYF.

CDR3 protein: CASSFIGGTEKLFF. CDR3 bases: TGCGCCAGCAGCTTCATAGGGGGCACCGAAAAACTGTTTTTT. This chain connects TRBV5-1 to TRBJ1-4; 7 nucleotides agree with TRBD1. From germline, CDR1 is SGHRS and CDR2 YFSETQ. The CDR3 is made up of 14 amino acids. J gave up 8 bases and V 2 bases, and 6 bases lay outside the gene matches.

Only a few counts were recorded for this clonotype. The V call is TRBV9, the J call TRBJ2-7; no clear D. Per the germline V gene, CDR1 is SGDLS and CDR2 is YYNGEE. CDR3 size: 14 residues. Trimming left V 0 bases short and J 4 bases short, with 11 bases between. In DNA form, the CDR3 reads TGTGCCAGCAGCGTAGCGGCAGGCCGATACGAGCAGTACTTC. It codes for CASSVAAGRYEQYF.

The chain employs TRBV15 and TRBJ2-2; maybe TRBD2 (5 bases). CDR3 length equals 15 residues. Germline CDR1 and CDR2: LNHNV and YYDKDF (reference sequence). V gave up 5 bases and J gave up 3 bases, with 13 bases separating them. Here the CDR3 reads CATSSGGLDTGELFF. CDR3 nucleotides: TGTGCCACCAGCTCAGGCGGGCTCGACACCGGGGAGCTGTTTTTT.

Here the CDR3 DNA reads TGCAGCGTTGCGGGGACAGGGGGAGAAGCTTTCTTT. It specifies CSVAGTGGEAFF. The chain has TRBV29-1 and TRBJ1-1; 11 bases match TRBD1. The CDR3 is 12 residues long. Germline V lookup: CDR1 SQVTM, CDR2 ANQGSEA. J lost 8 bases, V lost 4 bases, and 3 bases had no gene match.

This clonotype was found a few times. This rearrangement joins TRBV2 to TRBJ1-5; no firm D call. CDR1 and CDR2 (germline): SNHLY, FYNNEI. The CDR3 covers 11 residues. Trimming took 3 bases from V and 5 from J, leaving 2 bases between them. The CDR3 protein is CASSDDQPQHF. As DNA, the CDR3 is TGTGCCAGCAGTGACGATCAGCCCCAGCATTTT.

The V call is TRBV7-9, the J call TRBJ2-7; D remains unclear. Germline V CDR1 and CDR2: SEHNR, FQNEAQ (reference sequence). This CDR3 is built from 14 residues. Trimming took off 6 bases at V and 0 bases at J, with 12 bases between the two ends. CDR3 bases: TGTGCCAGCAGTCCGCCCCCGAGCTCCTACGAGCAGTACGTC. Its protein product is CASSPPPSSYEQYV.

This clonotype has at least ten counts. The gene calls are TRBV10-3 and TRBJ1-6; D is ambiguous. V lost 8 bases to trimming and J lost 9 bases, with 20 bases between them. This CDR3 has 15 residues. Looked up from germline, CDR1 is ENHRY and CDR2 is SYGVKD. The CDR3 region is CAISKGPAIGSPLHF. The CDR3 nucleotides are TGTGCCATCTCCAAGGGCCCGGCCATCGGTTCACCCCTCCACTTT.

This clonotype was counted ten times or more. The chain links TRBV5-5 to TRBJ2-3, with 8 bases fitting TRBD2. Germline loops: CDR1 SGHKS, CDR2 YYEKEE (reference sequence). V lost 4 bases, J lost 6 bases, and 13 bases stayed unmatched. CDR3 length: 16 amino acids. This chain's CDR3 is CASSPLGLVSSDTQYF. The CDR3 DNA reads TGTGCCAGCAGCCCATTGGGACTAGTCTCATCCGATACGCAGTATTTT.

The chain joins TRBV4-1 to TRBJ1-4; the D gene is possibly TRBD1 (5 bases). The CDR3 length is 15 residues. CDR1 is MGHRA and CDR2 is YSYEKL in the germline V gene. With 0 bases removed from V and 4 bases from J, the gap between germline ends came to 9 bases. The CDR3 here is CASSQEGGFNEKLFF. The CDR3 bases are TGCGCCAGCAGCCAAGAGGGGGGATTTAATGAAAAACTGTTTTTT.

This clonotype was seen a handful of times. This chain's CDR3 is CASSRSVRAGYGYTF. The CDR3 bases are TGTGCCAGCAGCCGGTCGGTAAGGGCGGGCTATGGCTACACCTTC. The rearrangement links TRBV6-5 to TRBJ1-2, with D uncertain. The CDR3 sequence is 15 residues long. CDR1 and CDR2 (germline): MNHEY, SVGAGI. The V and J ends lost 6 bases and 4 bases respectively, with 18 bases between them.

J is TRBJ2-7 and V is TRBV4-1; a weak D match, TRBD1 (5 bases). Germline CDR1 reads MGHRA; CDR2 reads YSYEKL. Trimming shortened V by 3 bases and J by 2 bases, and 14 bases separated the two germline ends. This CDR3 comprises 15 residues. CDR3 residues: CASSHGPMGPYEQYF. For the CDR3, the DNA is TGCGCCAGCAGCCACGGCCCAATGGGGCCCTACGAGCAGTACTTC.

This clonotype was found many times. The rearrangement uses TRBV20-1 and TRBJ1-4; D is unresolved. Between the trimmed V and J ends, which lost 0 bases and 5 bases, there was a span of 13 bases. Germline V gene data show CDR1 as DFQATT and CDR2 as SNEGSKA (reference sequence). This CDR3 has 15 amino acids. CDR3 bases: TGCAGTGCTAGAGATCTAGGCAGCGTAAATGAAAAACTGTTTTTT. It encodes CSARDLGSVNEKLFF.

In its sample, this clonotype was seen a few times. The genes are TRBV5-1 and TRBJ2-7; D uncertain. Per the germline V gene, CDR1 is SGHRS and CDR2 is YFSETQ. The CDR3 has 13 residues. Trimming pared 2 bases from V and 0 bases from J, leaving 6 bases between. CDR3 residues: CASSLLISYEQYF. The CDR3 DNA follows: TGCGCCAGCAGCTTACTGATCTCCTACGAGCAGTACTTC.

This clonotype occurred a few times. V is TRBV6-2 or TRBV6-3 and J is TRBJ1-2; D gene ambiguous. CDR1 MNHEY and CDR2 SVGEGT come from the germline V gene. V lost 8 bases, J lost 8 bases, and 18 bases lay in between. This CDR3 spans 13 amino acids. The CDR3 loop is CASFWGGARGYTF. CDR3 sequence (DNA): TGTGCCAGCTTCTGGGGTGGAGCGCGCGGCTACACCTTC.

In its sample, this clonotype was seen many times. The rearrangement links TRBV5-1 to TRBJ1-1, with a weak D call TRBD1 (6 bases). Trimming cost V 3 bases and J 7 bases, with 19 bases left between them. The CDR3 has 15 residues. CDR1 and CDR2 (germline): SGHRS, YFSETQ. DNA for the CDR3: TGCGCCAGCAGCTCTCAACAGGGTTCGGGTGTTGAAGCTTTCTTT. Translating it yields CASSSQQGSGVEAFF.

The chain joins TRBV25-1 to TRBJ2-3; 11 bases are shared with TRBD2. Trimming removed 2 bases from V and 2 bases from J; junction bases left unmatched: 6. Germline V lookup: CDR1 MGHDK, CDR2 SYGVNS. The CDR3 contains 17 residues. In DNA form, the CDR3 reads TGTGCCAGCAGTGAACTAGCGGGGGGCAACCCCACAGATACGCAGTATTTT. Translation gives CASSELAGGNPTDTQYF. The whole variable domain, filled in from reference TRBV25-1 and TRBJ2-3, reads EADIYQTPRYLVIGTGKKITLECSQTMGHDKMYWYQQDPGMELHLIHYSYGVNSTEKGDLSSESTVSRIRTEHFPLTLESARPSHTSQYLCASSELAGGNPTDTQYFGPGTRLTVL.

This chain links TRBV11-1 with TRBJ1-1, with 7 bases lining up with TRBD1. The CDR3 runs to 15 residues. Germline CDR1 reads SGHAT; CDR2 reads FQDESV (reference sequence). V was clipped by 5 bases and J by 4 bases; unmatched bases: 10. For the CDR3, the DNA is TGTGCCAGCAGCCCAGACAGGGTTCGTACCACTGAAGCTTTCTTT. This encodes CASSPDRVRTTEAFF.

V usage is TRBV7-2 and J usage is TRBJ2-3; 9 nucleotides line up with TRBD2. In germline, CDR1 is SGHTA, CDR2 FQGNSA. This CDR3 spans 16 amino acids. V lost 1 base, J lost 0 bases, and 2 bases stayed unmatched. The CDR3 loop reads CASSLGRGGSTDTQYF. The CDR3 DNA follows: TGTGCCAGCAGCTTAGGGCGGGGGGGAAGCACAGATACGCAGTATTTT.

The V gene is TRBV10-3, the J gene TRBJ1-1, with no clear D. CDR3 length: 11 amino acids. Trimming left V 8 bases short and J 3 bases short, with 7 bases between. CDR1 ENHRY and CDR2 SYGVKD come from the germline V gene. Written as DNA, the CDR3 is TGTGCCATCTTTGGGGACACTGAAGCTTTCTTT. Amino acids: CAIFGDTEAFF.

The rearrangement uses TRBV7-2 and TRBJ2-1, with D possibly being TRBD2 (5 bases). Germline-derived CDR1 and CDR2 are SGHTA and FQGNSA. This CDR3 spans 12 amino acids. The V and J ends lost 7 bases and 2 bases respectively, with 6 bases between them. CDR3 sequence (DNA): TGTGCCAGCAAGGAGGCCTACAATGAGCAGTTCTTC. This translates into CASKEAYNEQFF.

This clonotype was detected many times. This chain joins TRBV27 and TRBJ2-4, with D tentatively TRBD1 or TRBD2 (6 bases each). This CDR3 is 14 amino acids long. Looked up from germline, CDR1 is MNHEY and CDR2 is SMNVEV (reference sequence). Trimming took 7 bases from V and 10 from J, leaving 20 bases between them. CDR3 DNA: TGTGCCAGCACTGACATTGGGGGGCGCGAGATTCAGTACTTC. This encodes CASTDIGGREIQYF.

The gene calls are TRBV20-1 and TRBJ2-1; TRBD2 agrees at 14 bases. Germline values: CDR1 DFQATT, CDR2 SNEGSKA (reference sequence). CDR3 length: 15 residues. After removal of 4 bases from V and 4 bases from J, the junction contained 3 bases not matched to a gene. The DNA for the CDR3 is TGCAGTGCTACTGGACTAGCGGGGGGTTACAATGAGCAGTTCTTC. This codes for CSATGLAGGYNEQFF.